This passage covers 13 T cell receptor beta chains from one sample sequenced in a study of type 1 regulatory T cells. No antigen has been identified for these receptors. Each CDR3 protein gets one entry after TCRdb re-called the reads with MiXCR. The sample holds over 55,000 distinct CDR3 sequences, around 49% seen once. Sequences were obtained from cultured non-Tr1 T cells, either the whole culture or a sorted T cell fraction (not recorded which). The receptors come from a human donor in good health.

This clonotype showed up just once. This sequence joins TRBV30 and TRBJ2-5, with TRBD2 matching 9 bases. The CDR3 covers 15 residues. V lost 3 bases, J lost 5 bases, and 10 bases stayed unmatched. In germline, CDR1 is GTSNPN, CDR2 SVGIG (reference sequence). The CDR3 protein is CAWRRLGLAGETQYF. The CDR3 DNA reads TGTGCCTGGAGGCGGTTGGGGCTAGCGGGGGAGACCCAGTACTTC.

Here the CDR3 reads CASSQLGQEAFF. CDR3 coding DNA: TGTGCCAGCAGTCAATTAGGACAGGAAGCTTTCTTT. This chain joins TRBV6-2 or TRBV6-3 and TRBJ1-1; maybe TRBD1 (6 bases). The CDR3 consists of 12 residues. V was clipped by 5 bases and J by 8 bases, with 12 bases between them. Germline V gene sequence: CDR1 MNHEY, CDR2 SVGEGT.

V is TRBV23-1 and J is TRBJ2-5; no reliable D call. TRBV23-1 is flagged as an ORF with uncertain function. Trimming removed 0 bases from V and 2 bases from J, with 13 bases in between. This CDR3 spans 16 amino acids. CDR3 protein: CASSQSSRHYQETQYF. In DNA form, the CDR3 reads TGCGCCAGCAGTCAATCTTCCCGACACTATCAAGAGACCCAGTACTTC.

This clonotype turned up a few times. This chain connects TRBV2 to TRBJ1-1; unclear D gene. Deletions cut 2 bases from V and 9 bases from J, with 10 bases between. Per the germline V gene, CDR1 is SNHLY and CDR2 is FYNNEI. The CDR3 contains 12 residues. CDR3 region: CASSENRQQAFF. DNA for the CDR3: TGTGCCAGCAGTGAAAATCGGCAGCAAGCTTTCTTT.

Many counts were recorded for this clonotype. This chain links TRBV19 with TRBJ2-3, with D possibly TRBD2 on 6 matching bases. Germline CDR1 reads LNHDA; CDR2 reads SQIVND (reference sequence). The CDR3 sequence is 15 residues long. Trimming cost V 0 bases and J 1 base, with 8 bases left between them. For the CDR3, the DNA is TGTGCCAGTAGTATAGAGGCGGGACGCACAGATACGCAGTATTTT. The encoded protein is CASSIEAGRTDTQYF.

The chain links TRBV5-1 to TRBJ2-3, with 12 bases aligning to TRBD2. The CDR3 contains 18 residues. CDR1 is SGHRS, CDR2 YFSETQ, per germline. Trimming removed 4 bases from V and 4 bases from J; junction bases left unmatched: 13. The CDR3 region is CASSNPGLAGPQADTQYF. The CDR3 DNA reads as TGCGCCAGCAGCAACCCAGGACTAGCGGGGCCCCAGGCAGATACGCAGTATTTT. Looking up the rest from reference TRBV5-1 and TRBJ2-3 gives the full variable domain: KAGVTQTPRYLIKTRGQQVTLSCSPISGHRSVSWYQQTPGQGLQFLFEYFSETQRNKGNFPGRFSGRQFSNSRSEMNVSTLELGDSALYLCASSNPGLAGPQADTQYFGPGTRLTVL.

The rearrangement links TRBV7-3 to TRBJ1-6; 7 nucleotides match TRBD1. The CDR3 covers 16 residues. Germline V gives CDR1 SGHTA, CDR2 FQGTGA. V lost 5 bases, J lost 3 bases, and 7 bases stayed unmatched. The CDR3 loop reads CASSQNRGGYNSPLHF. The CDR3 region has the DNA TGTGCCAGCAGCCAGAACAGGGGTGGCTATAATTCACCCCTCCACTTT.

Only a few counts were recorded for this clonotype. The chain links TRBV12-3 or TRBV12-4 to TRBJ2-7; the match to TRBD1 covers 8 bases. Losses at the gene ends were 7 bases for V and 2 bases for J; bases not matched to a gene: 7. This CDR3 has 14 amino acids. The CDR3 loop reads CASTADRGPYEQYF. The CDR3 nucleotides read TGTGCCAGCACAGCCGACAGGGGCCCCTACGAGCAGTACTTC.

This clonotype was recorded a few times. The chain couples TRBV28 to TRBJ2-2; 7 bases are a match to TRBD1. The germline CDR1 and CDR2 sequences are MDHEN and SYDVKM. CDR3 length: 16 residues. V trimming: 6 bases; J trimming: 5 bases; junction bases outside the gene matches: 12. This CDR3 is CASRLTGVRRTGELFF. CDR3 DNA: TGTGCCAGCAGGCTCACAGGGGTAAGAAGAACCGGGGAGCTGTTTTTT.

The chain is built from TRBV30 and TRBJ1-6, with D unresolved. V was cut by 5 bases and J by 10 bases, with 15 bases left in between. The CDR3 is 13 amino acids. Germline-derived CDR1 and CDR2 are GTSNPN and SVGIG (reference sequence). CDR3 DNA sequence: TGTGCCTGGGAGCCGGAGGGTTACTCACCCCTCCACTTT. Its translation: CAWEPEGYSPLHF.

The chain employs TRBV29-1 and TRBJ2-1; D is possibly TRBD2 (6 bases). The length of the CDR3 is 15 residues. Germline V lookup: CDR1 SQVTM, CDR2 ANQGSEA. The germline V and J ends were trimmed by 7 bases and 2 bases, with 18 bases remaining between them. This chain's CDR3 is CSANLAFRPYNEQFF. In DNA form, the CDR3 reads TGCAGCGCGAATCTAGCGTTTCGGCCCTACAATGAGCAGTTCTTC.

In its sample, this clonotype was seen a few times. The chain recombines TRBV7-2 with TRBJ2-2; D may match TRBD1 or TRBD2 (7 bases each). Germline V gene lookup returns CDR1 SGHTA and CDR2 FQGNSA. Trimming cost V 3 bases and J 4 bases, with 15 bases left between them. This CDR3 comprises 16 residues. Here the CDR3 reads CASSLGGGAVTGELFF. In DNA, the CDR3 is TGTGCCAGCAGCTTGGGAGGGGGCGCCGTCACCGGGGAGCTGTTTTTT.

The table lists this clonotype with a few counts. The chain couples TRBV19 to TRBJ2-7; 10 bases are a match to TRBD2. Germline loops: CDR1 LNHDA, CDR2 SQIVND (reference sequence). This CDR3 has 15 amino acids. J lost 2 bases, V lost 6 bases, and 7 bases had no gene match. The CDR3 region has the DNA TGTGCCAGTAGCCCAGACGGACTAGCGGCCTACGAGCAGTACTTC. It encodes CASSPDGLAAYEQYF.